The subject of this entry is one TCR beta chain. Its target is unknown. Healthy controls were blood donor buffy coats. Trimming shortened V by 4 bases and J by 5 bases, and 17 bases separated the two germline ends. Germline V gene data show CDR1 as LNHDA and CDR2 as SQIVND (reference sequence). CDR3 length: 15 amino acids. Measured with immunoSEQ multiplex PCR; TCRdb has only the in-frame clones, and not every one. The repertoire consists of about 25,000 clones, with about 80% occurring once and the leading ten covering 9.8%. The data originate from a study of STAT5B mutations in CD4+ large granular lymphocyte leukemia. Study details: Among healthy donors, a particular HLA allele went with more CDR3 'QG' motifs. Findings and limits, study-wide: Top patient clones used TRBV06 genes more often: 8/27 versus 2/35 in controls.

The sample was CD4+ T cells from blood buffy coats. The gene calls are TRBV19 and TRBJ2-5, with a tentative D call TRBD1 (6 bases). The sequence derives from a human donor in good health. The CDR3 DNA reads TGTGCCAGTAGTACCTCGACAGGTGTCCAGGAGACCCAGTACTTC. Its translation is CASSTSTGVQETQYF.